Listed below are T cell receptor beta chains from one sample, sequenced in a study of blood T cell repertoires in COVID-19. Here immunoSEQ multiplex PCR was the method, and the copy in TCRdb shows in-frame clones only, minus some. Of 84,000 or so clones detected, approximately 80% appear once; the ten largest clones hold approximately 13%. The source material was peripheral blood. These receptors originate from a human donor in a cohort sampled during active COVID-19. Each CDR3 is given with its conserved first and last residue. A D gene is named only where the DNA matches it firmly.

J,V,D,DNA,CDR3
TRBJ2-1,TRBV4-2,TRBD2,TGTGCCAGCAGCCAAGATCCGGGAGGGGGGTGGAGGTTCTTC,CASSQDPGGGWRFF
TRBJ1-2,TRBV3-1/TRBV3-2,TRBD1,TGTGCCAGCAGCCAGCCGACAGGGGGTATAGGCTACACCTTC,CASSQPTGGIGYTF
TRBJ2-2,TRBV30,-,TGTGCCTGGAGTGCGACAGGCTCGAACACCGGGGAGCTGTTTTTT,CAWSATGSNTGELFF
TRBJ2-5,TRBV11-2,-,TGTGCCAGCAGCTTAGGTCTTGCAGGCGGGGCCCAGTACTTC,CASSLGLAGGAQYF
TRBJ1-4,TRBV6-5,-,TGTGCCAGCAGTTACTCGACTGGGACTTATGAAAAACTGTTTTTT,CASSYSTGTYEKLFF
TRBJ2-1,TRBV19,-,TGTGCCAGTAGTCCGGGCTACAATGAGCAGTTCTTC,CASSPGYNEQFF
TRBJ2-1,TRBV7-9,-,TGTGCCAGCAGCCGCGACAGGATCAATGAGCAGTTCTTC,CASSRDRINEQFF
TRBJ1-6,TRBV28,TRBD1,TGTGCCAGCAGTTTACCCTACACAGGGGTGGTTAATTCACCCCTCCACTTT,CASSLPYTGVVNSPLHF
TRBJ2-1,TRBV28,-,TGTGCCAGCAGTTCCCTCATAGTGGCGGGTTACAATGAGCAGTTCTTC,CASSSLIVAGYNEQFF
TRBJ2-7,TRBV28,-,TGTGCCAGCAGTTTTGGAGGATCTCCCTACGAGCAGTACTTC,CASSFGGSPYEQYF
TRBJ2-4,TRBV5-1,TRBD2,TGCGCCAGCAGCGGGACTAGCGGGGGGGCCGACAAAAACATTCAGTACTTC,CASSGTSGGADKNIQYF
TRBJ1-2,TRBV2,-,TGTGCCAGTCATACCCGGAGTATCCGGAACTATGGCTACACCTTC,CASHTRSIRNYGYTF
TRBJ2-3,TRBV9,-,TGTGCCAGCAGCGTAGCCCCGGGGGGCCAGGTGGATACGCAGTATTTT,CASSVAPGGQVDTQYF
TRBJ2-3,TRBV5-1,TRBD2,TGCGCCAGCAGCTTGGATCTAGCGGGGGGGGATACGCAGTATTTT,CASSLDLAGGDTQYF